This note documents a single TCR beta chain sequence. Reverse transcribed after extraction, RNA yielded cDNA as the sequencing template. Only in-frame clones appear in the TCRdb table, and some are missing; sequencing was by immunoSEQ multiplex PCR. The sample has about 90,000 clones; 44% are singletons. Specified treatment: oral pan-JAK inhibitor, 5-10 mg twice daily. This sample stems from a study of CD8+ T cells in alopecia areata. V was shortened by 2 bases and J by 0 bases, with 3 bases between the two germline ends. The CDR3 runs to 14 residues. CDR1 is SGDLS and CDR2 is YYNGEE in the germline V gene.

The clonotype was recovered from a human donor with alopecia areata. This chain connects TRBV9 to TRBJ2-6; no firm D call. Sample: CD8+ T cells sorted from blood, taken at week 24, from a patient treated with tofacitinib. Here the CDR3 DNA reads TGTGCCAGCAGCGTCCTCTCTGGGGCCAACGTCCTGACTTTC. Encoded protein: CASSVLSGANVLTF.